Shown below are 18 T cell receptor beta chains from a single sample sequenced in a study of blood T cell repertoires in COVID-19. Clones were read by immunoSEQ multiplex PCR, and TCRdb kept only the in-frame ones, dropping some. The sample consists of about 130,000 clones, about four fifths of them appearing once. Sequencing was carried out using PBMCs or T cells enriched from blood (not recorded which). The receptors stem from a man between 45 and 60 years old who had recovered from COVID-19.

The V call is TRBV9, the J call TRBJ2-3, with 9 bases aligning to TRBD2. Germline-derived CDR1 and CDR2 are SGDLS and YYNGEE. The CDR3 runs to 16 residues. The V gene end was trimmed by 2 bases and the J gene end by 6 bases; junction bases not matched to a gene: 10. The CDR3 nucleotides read TGTGCCAGCAGCGTTTCTAGCGGGGATCGGTCGGATACGCAGTATTTT. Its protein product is CASSVSSGDRSDTQYF.

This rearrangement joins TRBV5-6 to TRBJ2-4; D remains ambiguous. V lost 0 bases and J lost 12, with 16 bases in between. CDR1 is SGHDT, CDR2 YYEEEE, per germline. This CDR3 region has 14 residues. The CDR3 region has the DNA TGTGCCAGCAGCTTGGACCCCCTATCGAACGATCAGTACTTC. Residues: CASSLDPLSNDQYF.

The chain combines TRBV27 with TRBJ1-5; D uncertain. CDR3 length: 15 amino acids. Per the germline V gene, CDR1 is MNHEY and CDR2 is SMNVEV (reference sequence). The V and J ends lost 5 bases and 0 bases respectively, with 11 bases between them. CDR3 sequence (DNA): TGTGCCAGCAGTATGCGACGGGATAGCAATCAGCCCCAGCATTTT. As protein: CASSMRRDSNQPQHF.

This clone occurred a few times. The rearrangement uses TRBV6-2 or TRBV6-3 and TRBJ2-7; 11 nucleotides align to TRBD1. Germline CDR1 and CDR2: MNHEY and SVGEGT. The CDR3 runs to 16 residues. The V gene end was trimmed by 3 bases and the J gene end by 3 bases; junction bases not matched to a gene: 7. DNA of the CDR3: TGTGCCAGCAGTTATCACCGGGACAGGGGGGACTACGAGCAGTACTTC. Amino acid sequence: CASSYHRDRGDYEQYF.

CDR3 sequence reads: CASSLSLALQETQYF. The CDR3 DNA reads as TGTGCCAGCAGTTTATCCCTAGCCCTCCAAGAGACCCAGTACTTC. The chain combines TRBV28 with TRBJ2-5, with TRBD2 as a possible D gene (5 bases). CDR3 length: 15 residues. Trimming shortened V by 1 base and J by 1 base, and 10 bases separated the two germline ends. In germline, CDR1 is MDHEN, CDR2 SYDVKM. Combining the CDR3 with reference TRBV28 and TRBJ2-5 gives the whole variable domain DVKVTQSSRYLVKRTGEKVFLECVQDMDHENMFWYRQDPGLGLRLIYFSYDVKMKEKGDIPEGYSVSREKKERFSLILESASTNQTSMYLCASSLSLALQETQYFGPGTRLLVL.

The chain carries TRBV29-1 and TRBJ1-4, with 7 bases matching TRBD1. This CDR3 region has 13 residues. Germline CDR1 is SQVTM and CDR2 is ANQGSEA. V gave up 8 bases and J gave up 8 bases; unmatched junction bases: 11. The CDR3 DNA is TGCAGCTCGAGCGGGGCAGGGGGGGAAAAACTGTTTTTT. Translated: CSSSGAGGEKLFF. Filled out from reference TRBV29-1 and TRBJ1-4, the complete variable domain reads SAVISQKPSRDICQRGTSLTIQCQVDSQVTMMFWYRQQPGQSLTLIATANQGSEATYESGFVIDKFPISRPNLTFSTLTVSNMSPEDSSIYLCSSSGAGGEKLFFGSGTQLSVL.

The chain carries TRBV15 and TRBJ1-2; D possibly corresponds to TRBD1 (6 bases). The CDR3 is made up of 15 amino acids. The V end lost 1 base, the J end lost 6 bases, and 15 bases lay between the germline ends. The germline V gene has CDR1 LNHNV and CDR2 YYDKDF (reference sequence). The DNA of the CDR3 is TGTGCCACCAGCAGAGGAAAGGGGGTGCGGGATGGCTACACCTTC. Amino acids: CATSRGKGVRDGYTF. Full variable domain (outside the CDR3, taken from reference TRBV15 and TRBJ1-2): DAMVIQNPRYQVTQFGKPVTLSCSQTLNHNVMYWYQQKSSQAPKLLFHYYDKDFNNEADTPDNFQSRRPNTSFCFLDIRSPGLGDTAMYLCATSRGKGVRDGYTFGSGTRLTVV.

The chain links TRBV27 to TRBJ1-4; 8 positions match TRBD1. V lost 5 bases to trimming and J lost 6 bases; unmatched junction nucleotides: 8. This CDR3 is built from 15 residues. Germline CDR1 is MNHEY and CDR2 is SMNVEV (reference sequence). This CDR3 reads CASSPRTGRDEKLFF. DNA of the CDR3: TGTGCCAGCAGTCCTCGGACAGGGCGGGATGAAAAACTGTTTTTT.

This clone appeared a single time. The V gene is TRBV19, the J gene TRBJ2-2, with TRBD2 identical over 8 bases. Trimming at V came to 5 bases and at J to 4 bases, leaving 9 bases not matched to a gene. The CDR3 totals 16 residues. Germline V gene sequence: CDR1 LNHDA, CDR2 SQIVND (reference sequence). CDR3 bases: TGTGCCAGTAGTCTCAGTCGGGGGGGACCCACCGGGGAGCTGTTTTTT. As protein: CASSLSRGGPTGELFF. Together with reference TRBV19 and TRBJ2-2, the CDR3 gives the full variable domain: DGGITQSPKYLFRKEGQNVTLSCEQNLNHDAMYWYRQDPGQGLRLIYYSQIVNDFQKGDIAEGYSVSREKKESFPLTVTSAQKNPTAFYLCASSLSRGGPTGELFFGEGSRLTVL.

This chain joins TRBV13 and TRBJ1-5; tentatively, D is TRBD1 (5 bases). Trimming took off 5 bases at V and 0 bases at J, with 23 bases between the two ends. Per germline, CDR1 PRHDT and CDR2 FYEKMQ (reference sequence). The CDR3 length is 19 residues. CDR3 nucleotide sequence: TGTGCCAGCAGCGTAAACCGGGACTCTGACCTTTATAGCAATCAGCCCCAGCATTTT. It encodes CASSVNRDSDLYSNQPQHF. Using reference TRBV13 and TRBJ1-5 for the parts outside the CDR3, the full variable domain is AAGVIQSPRHLIKEKRETATLKCYPIPRHDTVYWYQQGPGQDPQFLISFYEKMQSDKGSIPDRFSAQQFSDYHSELNMSSLELGDSALYFCASSVNRDSDLYSNQPQHFGDGTRLSIL.

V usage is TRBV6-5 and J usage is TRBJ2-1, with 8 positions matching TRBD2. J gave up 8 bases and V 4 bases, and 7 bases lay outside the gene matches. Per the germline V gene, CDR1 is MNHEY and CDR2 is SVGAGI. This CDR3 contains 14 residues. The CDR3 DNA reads TGTGCCAGCAGTTTCGGAGCGGGGGTGGATGAGCAGTTCTTC. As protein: CASSFGAGVDEQFF.

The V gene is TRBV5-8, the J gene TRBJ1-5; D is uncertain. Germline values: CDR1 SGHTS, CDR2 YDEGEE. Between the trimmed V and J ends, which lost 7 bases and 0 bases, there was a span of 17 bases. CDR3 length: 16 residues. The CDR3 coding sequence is TGTGCCAGCTATGGCAGATTCCCTGATAGCAATCAGCCCCAGCATTTT. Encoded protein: CASYGRFPDSNQPQHF.

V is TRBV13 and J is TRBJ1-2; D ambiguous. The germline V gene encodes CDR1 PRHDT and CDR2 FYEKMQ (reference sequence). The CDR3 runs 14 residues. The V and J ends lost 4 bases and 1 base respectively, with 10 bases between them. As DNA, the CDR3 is TGTGCCAGCAGCTCCCGGGTTGATAACTATGGCTACACCTTC. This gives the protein CASSSRVDNYGYTF.

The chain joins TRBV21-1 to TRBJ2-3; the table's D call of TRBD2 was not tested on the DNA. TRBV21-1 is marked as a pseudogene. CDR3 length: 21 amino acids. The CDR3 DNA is TGTGCCAGCAGCAAAGGCTTGGGTGGACTAGCGGGGGGGCGCCCCACAGATACGCAGTATTTT. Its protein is CASSKGLGGLAGGRPTDTQYF.

In DNA form, the CDR3 reads TGTGCCATCAGTGACAATAGCGGGGGGGCCTTGGTTGGAGATACGCAGTATTTT. Protein: CAISDNSGGALVGDTQYF. This rearrangement joins TRBV10-3 to TRBJ2-3; 11 nucleotides match TRBD2. The CDR3 covers 18 residues. J was trimmed by 5 bases and V by 3 bases; bases with no gene match: 13. Germline CDR1 and CDR2: ENHRY and SYGVKD.

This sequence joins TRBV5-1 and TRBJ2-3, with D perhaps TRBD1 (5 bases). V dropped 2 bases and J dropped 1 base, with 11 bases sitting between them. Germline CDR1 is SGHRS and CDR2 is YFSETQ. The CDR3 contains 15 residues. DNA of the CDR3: TGCGCCAGCAGCTTTTTGGGCAGGGGCACAGATACGCAGTATTTT. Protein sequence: CASSFLGRGTDTQYF.

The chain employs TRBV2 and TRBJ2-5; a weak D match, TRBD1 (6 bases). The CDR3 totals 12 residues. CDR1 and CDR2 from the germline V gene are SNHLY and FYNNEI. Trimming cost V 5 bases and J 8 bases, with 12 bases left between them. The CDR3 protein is CASSKQQGTQYF. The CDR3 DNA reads TGTGCCAGCAGTAAACAACAGGGAACCCAGTACTTC. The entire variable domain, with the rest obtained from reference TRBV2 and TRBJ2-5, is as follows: EPEVTQTPSHQVTQMGQEVILRCVPISNHLYFYWYRQILGQKVEFLVSFYNNEISEKSEIFDDQFSVERPDGSNFTLKIRSTKLEDSAMYFCASSKQQGTQYFGPGTRLLVL.

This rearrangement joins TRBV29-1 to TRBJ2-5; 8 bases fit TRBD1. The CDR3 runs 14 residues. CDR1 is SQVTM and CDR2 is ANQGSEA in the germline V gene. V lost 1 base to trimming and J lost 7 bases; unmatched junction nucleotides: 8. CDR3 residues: CSVEGPGGSGTQYF. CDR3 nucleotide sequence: TGCAGCGTTGAAGGTCCAGGGGGCTCGGGGACCCAGTACTTC.